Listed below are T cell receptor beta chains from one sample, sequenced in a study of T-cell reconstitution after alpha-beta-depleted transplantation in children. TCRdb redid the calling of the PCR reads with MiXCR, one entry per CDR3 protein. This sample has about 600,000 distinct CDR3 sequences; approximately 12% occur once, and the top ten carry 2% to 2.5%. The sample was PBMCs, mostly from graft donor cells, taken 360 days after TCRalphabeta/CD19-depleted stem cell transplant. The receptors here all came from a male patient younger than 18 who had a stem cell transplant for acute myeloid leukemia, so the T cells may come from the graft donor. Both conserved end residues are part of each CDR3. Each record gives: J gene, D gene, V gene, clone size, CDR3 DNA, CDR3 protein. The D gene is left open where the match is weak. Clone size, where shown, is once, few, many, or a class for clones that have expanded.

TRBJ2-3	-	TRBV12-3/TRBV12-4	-	TGTGACAGAAAAGTAGGGTATACGCAGTATTTT	CDRKVGYTQYF
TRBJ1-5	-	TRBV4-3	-	TGCGCCAGCAGCCAAGATCCCGGGGTAGTACAGCCCCAGCATTTT	CASSQDPGVVQPQHF
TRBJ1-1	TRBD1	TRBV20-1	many	TGCAGTGACAGGGGCCGGGACACTGAAGCTTTCTTT	CSDRGRDTEAFF
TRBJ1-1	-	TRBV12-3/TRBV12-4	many	TGTGCCAGCAGTTTACAGGGGATGAACACTGAAGCTTTCTTT	CASSLQGMNTEAFF
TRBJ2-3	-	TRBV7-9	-	TGTGCCAGCAGCTTAGGTGCAGCGCTGTCGGATACGCAGTATTTT	CASSLGAALSDTQYF
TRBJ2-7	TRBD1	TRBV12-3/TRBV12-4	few	TGTGCCAGCAACTCACGCGACAGGGTCAATCACGAGCAGTACTTC	CASNSRDRVNHEQYF
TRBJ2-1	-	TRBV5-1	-	TGCGCCAGCAGCTTGGCCCTCAGCCACAATGAGCAGTTCTTC	CASSLALSHNEQFF
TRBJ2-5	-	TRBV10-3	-	TGTGCCATCAGTGAGTCTCAGGCCCGACCGGAGACCCAGTACTTC	CAISESQARPETQYF
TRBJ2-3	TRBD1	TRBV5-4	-	TGTGCCAGCAGCTTCGGACAGGGTTTTGATACGCAGTATTTT	CASSFGQGFDTQYF
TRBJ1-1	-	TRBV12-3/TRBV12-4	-	TGTGCCAGCAGTTTGTCGGGCACGGTGAGCGCTGAAGCTTTCTTT	CASSLSGTVSAEAFF
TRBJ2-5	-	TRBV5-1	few	TGCGCCAGCAGCTTGGCGCAGGTTTCAATAGAGACCCAGTACTTC	CASSLAQVSIETQYF
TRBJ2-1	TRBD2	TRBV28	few	TGTGCCAGCCGACCCGAACTAGCGGGAGTGCCCGATTACAATGAGCAGTTCTTC	CASRPELAGVPDYNEQFF
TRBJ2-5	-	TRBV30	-	TGTGCCTGGAGTGTCCCAGGGCGTCGAGAGACCCAGTACTTC	CAWSVPGRRETQYF
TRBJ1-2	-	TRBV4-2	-	TGTGCCAGCAGGCTCGGCGGGGTCCCCTATGGCTACACCTTC	CASRLGGVPYGYTF
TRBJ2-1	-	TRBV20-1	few	TGCAGTGCTAGGGACACTAGCTGGTTCGACAATGAGCAGTTCTTC	CSARDTSWFDNEQFF
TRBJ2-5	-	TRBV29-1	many	TGCAGCGTTCGGCCCCAAGAGACCCAGTACTTC	CSVRPQETQYF
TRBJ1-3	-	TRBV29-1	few	TGCAGCGTTGAAGATTCCCTTTCTGGAAACACCATATATTTT	CSVEDSLSGNTIYF
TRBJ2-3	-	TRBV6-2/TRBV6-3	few	TGTGCCAGCAGTTACTCTTTAGGCGGCCCAGATACGCAGTATTTT	CASSYSLGGPDTQYF
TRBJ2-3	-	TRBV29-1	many	TGCAGCGTTCAGTCCCCTAGCACAGATACGCAGTATTTT	CSVQSPSTDTQYF
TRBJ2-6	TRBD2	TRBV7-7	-	TGTGCTAGCAGCTTAGAACCGGCTAGCGGGAGGTATGGGGCCAACGTCCTGACTTTC	CASSLEPASGRYGANVLTF
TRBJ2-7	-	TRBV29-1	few	TGCAGCGTTGTGGGGGTTCGGTCCTACGAGCAGTACTTC	CSVVGVRSYEQYF
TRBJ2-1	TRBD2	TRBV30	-	TGTGCCTGGAGTGTTCGGGCGAGCGGGAGCAATGAGCAGTTCTTC	CAWSVRASGSNEQFF
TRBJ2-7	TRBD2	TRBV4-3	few	TGCGCCAGCAGCCAAGAATGGGCGGGAGGGCCTGACGAGCAGTACTTC	CASSQEWAGGPDEQYF
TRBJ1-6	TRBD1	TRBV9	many	TGTGCCAGCAGCGTAGAGGGGACAGGGGATTCACCCCTCCACTTT	CASSVEGTGDSPLHF
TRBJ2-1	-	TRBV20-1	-	TGCAGTGCTAGTAAGCTAGCAGAGATTTACAATGAGCAGTTCTTC	CSASKLAEIYNEQFF
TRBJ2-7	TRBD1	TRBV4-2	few	TGTGCCAGCAGCATAGGACAGGTCCCCCACGAGCAGTACTTC	CASSIGQVPHEQYF
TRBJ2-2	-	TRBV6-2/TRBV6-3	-	TGTGCCAGCAGTTACCCCTCGGGGAACCCTCTCACCGGGGAGCTGTTTTTT	CASSYPSGNPLTGELFF
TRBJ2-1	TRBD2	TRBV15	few	TGTGCCACCAGCAGGTACGGACTAGCGGGAGGAAATGAGCAGTTCTTC	CATSRYGLAGGNEQFF
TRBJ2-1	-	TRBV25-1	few	TGTGCCAGCAGTGAATTCAGCAGGGGTGAGCAGTTCTTC	CASSEFSRGEQFF
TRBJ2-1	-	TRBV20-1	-	TGCAGTGCTAGGTCTAACGGGCTAGCGACATACAATGAGCAGTTCTTC	CSARSNGLATYNEQFF
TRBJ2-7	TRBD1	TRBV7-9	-	TGTGCCAGCAGCTTAAACCGACAGGGTCAACACGACGAGCAGTACTTC	CASSLNRQGQHDEQYF
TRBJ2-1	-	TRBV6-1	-	TGTGCCGCACGACTCGGGGTAGCCCTCGATCCTGTTAATGAGCAGTTCTTC	CAARLGVALDPVNEQFF
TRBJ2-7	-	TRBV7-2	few	TGTGCCAGCAGCCCCCCGGAGAGCTACGAGCAGTACTTC	CASSPPESYEQYF
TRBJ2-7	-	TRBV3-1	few	TGTGCCAGCAGCCAAGGACTGACCAGCTCCTACGAGCAGTACTTC	CASSQGLTSSYEQYF
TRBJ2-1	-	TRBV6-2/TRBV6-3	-	TGTGCCAGCAGTTTCGACGGGACTCAGAGCTCCTACAATGAGCAGTTCTTC	CASSFDGTQSSYNEQFF
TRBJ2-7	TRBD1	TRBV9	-	TGTGCCAGCAGCGTAGAACCCCGGACAGGGGGCTACGAGCAGTACTTC	CASSVEPRTGGYEQYF
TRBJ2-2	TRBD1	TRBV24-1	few	TGTGCCACCAGTGGCCTAATGGGACAGGGGGTTCTCACCGGGGAGCTGTTTTTT	CATSGLMGQGVLTGELFF
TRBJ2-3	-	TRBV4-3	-	TGCGCCAGCAGCCACACTAGAACAGATACGCAGTATTTT	CASSHTRTDTQYF
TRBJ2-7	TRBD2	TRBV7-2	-	TGTGCCAGAAATACCGGGACTAGCGGTTCCTACGAGCAGTACTTC	CARNTGTSGSYEQYF
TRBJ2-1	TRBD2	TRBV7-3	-	TGTGCCAGCAGCTTAGGTAGCGGGAGTAACAATGAGCAGTTCTTC	CASSLGSGSNNEQFF
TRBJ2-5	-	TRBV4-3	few	TGCGCCAGCAGCCAAGGAGCTTTTGAGACCCAGTACTTC	CASSQGAFETQYF
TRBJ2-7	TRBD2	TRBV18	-	TGTGCCAGCTCACCAATGGGAGGGGATGTAACCTACGAGCAGTACTTC	CASSPMGGDVTYEQYF
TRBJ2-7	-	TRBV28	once	TGTGCCAGCAGTACCAGGGGACTTCCCCTCTACGAGCAGTACTTC	CASSTRGLPLYEQYF
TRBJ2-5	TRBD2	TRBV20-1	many	TGCAGTGCTACGGGACTAGCGGGCTGGGGAGAGACCCAGTACTTC	CSATGLAGWGETQYF
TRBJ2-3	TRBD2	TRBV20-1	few	TGCAGTGCTACCGAGCCGGGACTAGGAAACACAGATACGCAGTATTTT	CSATEPGLGNTDTQYF
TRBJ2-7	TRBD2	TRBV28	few	TGTGCCAGCGCTACGGGAGGGACCTACGAGCAGTACTTC	CASATGGTYEQYF
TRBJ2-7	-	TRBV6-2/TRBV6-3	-	TGTGCCAGCAGTTATCGAGCCTTAAGAGTGTACGAGCAGTACTTC	CASSYRALRVYEQYF
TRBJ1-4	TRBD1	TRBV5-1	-	TGCGCCAGCAGCTTGGCCGGGGGACAGGCTGAAAAACTGTTTTTT	CASSLAGGQAEKLFF
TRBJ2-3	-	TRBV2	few	TGTGCCAGCAGTGAAGCGCCGGGCGGACCCACAGAAGATACGCAGTATTTT	CASSEAPGGPTEDTQYF